This TCR beta chain was captured by sequencing in a study of CD8+ T cells in alopecia areata (dated by TCRdb to the late 2010s). Concerning the study at large: To study T cell clonal expansion in alopecia areata, the researchers applied high-throughput TCRbeta sequencing to both the C3H/HeJ mouse model and human patients. Human TCRbeta sequencing covered scalp tissue and sorted CD4+ and CD8+ peripheral blood T cells from patchy and totalis/universalis alopecia areata patients and healthy controls. Scalp clonality was compared across normal scalp (n=4), patchy alopecia areata scalp (n=8), and alopecia totalis/universalis scalp (n=8). RNA was extracted with the PAXgene miRNA kit for fixed scalp, the miRNeasy kit for PBMCs, and the RNeasy kit for mouse skin. TCRbeta CDR3 regions were amplified by immunoSEQ multiplex PCR using 35 Vbeta forward and 13 Jbeta reverse primers.

Libraries came from the immunoSEQ multiplex PCR assay. RNA was extracted from all samples and reverse transcribed into cDNA as template for TCR sequencing. First-strand cDNA was synthesized using SuperScript III with a 2:1 mix of oligo-dT and random hexamers. A synthetic immune receptor repertoire was used to assess amplification bias, and residual bias was removed computationally. The paper's processing steps were these. Raw reads were preprocessed to remove errors, and CDR3 was defined according to IMGT conventions as the region from the conserved cysteine to phenylalanine. Clonality was computed by normalizing Shannon entropy by log2 of the number of productive unique TCRs and subtracting the result from 1. Whether each scalp clone was CD4 or CD8 was inferred by checking scalp TCRbeta sequences against the CD4 and CD8 repertoires from sorted blood. The clones in this table, taken by TCRdb from immuneACCESS, are in-frame only. Not every clone is retained; where verified, under half of the shortfall comes from an unresolved V gene, and the cause of the rest is unknown. That table supplies the V and J calls and clone size; D and trimming were determined from the DNA. Across this sample there are 90,000 to 120,000 clones, with approximately 59% seen only once. Together, the top ten hold 20% to 25% of the sample.

This clone was counted a single time. This receptor's antigen is unknown. No much larger clonotype is one base removed from it; base qualities were not supplied. Summary of the overall study and its limitations: Shared TCR sequences between patients were less evident than in mice, which may be partly attributable to HLA diversity in the patient population. Resident alphabeta T cells in normal human skin are also sequenced, complicating scalp TCR repertoire analysis, unlike mouse skin dominated by gammadelta T cells. Lesional scalp, especially in alopecia totalis/universalis, showed higher clonality and more expanded CD8+ clones than normal scalp, suggesting antigenic drive.

PBMCs were separated by density centrifugation and stained for CD3, CD4 and CD8, after which CD4+ and CD8+ T cells were sorted on a FACSAria. Unaffected controls provided scalp biopsies and blood samples. The CDR3 spans 15 residues, from the cysteine through the phenylalanine. Of the read, only the CDR3 DNA is kept; its 45 bases are in frame from base 1. Cut back by 3 bases and 4 bases, the V and J ends lie 13 bases apart. The germline V gene supplies CDR1 SNHLY and CDR2 FYNNEI. The rearrangement combines TRBV2 with TRBJ1-5; the D gene cannot be resolved reliably. Sequences were obtained from CD8+ T cells sorted from blood. This receptor was taken from a human donor in good health. The sequenced DNA is TGTGCCAGCAGTGACAGCAGATTGGGGAATCAGCCCCAGCATTTT. It codes for CASSDSRLGNQPQHF.